Following are 11 T cell receptor beta chains from one sample sequenced in a study of cytomegalovirus exposure and HLA in healthy donors. The PCR had 60 Vbeta and 13 Jbeta primers. TCRdb keeps only in-frame clones here, not all; method: immunoSEQ multiplex PCR. The sample table sets out under 70,000 clones. Material for sequencing was PBMCs. Receptors were obtained from a woman aged 18-29 years in good health and CMV-seronegative.

The chain joins TRBV4-2 to TRBJ2-5; D may be TRBD2 (6 bases). V lost 0 bases to trimming and J lost 5 bases, with 19 bases between them. The CDR3 contains 17 residues. Germline V CDR1 and CDR2: LGHNA, YNFKEQ. CDR3 loop: CASSQDRGGKNGETQYF. The DNA for the CDR3 is TGTGCCAGCAGCCAAGATAGGGGAGGAAAAAATGGTGAGACCCAGTACTTC.

CDR3 nucleotides: TGTGCCAGCAGTTTGCTAGCGGGGACCTACAATGAGCAGTTCTTC. It encodes CASSLLAGTYNEQFF. The V gene is TRBV6-5, the J gene TRBJ2-1; 9 nucleotides line up with TRBD2. The germline CDR1 and CDR2 sequences are MNHEY and SVGAGI. The CDR3 extends over 15 amino acids. With V trimmed by 4 bases and J by 2 bases, 3 bases remained unmatched.

Written as DNA, the CDR3 is TGTGCCAGCAGCTTGTTCGAGGAGAGCACAGATACGCAGTATTTT. Residues: CASSLFEESTDTQYF. The rearrangement links TRBV5-6 to TRBJ2-3, with D unclear. Germline CDR1 and CDR2: SGHDT and YYEEEE. V was cut by 1 base and J by 0 bases, with 9 bases left in between. This CDR3 contains 15 residues.

This sequence joins TRBV2 and TRBJ1-2; perhaps TRBD1 as D (6 bases). Per the germline V gene, CDR1 is SNHLY and CDR2 is FYNNEI. The CDR3 length is 13 residues. V dropped 4 bases and J dropped 4 bases, with 10 bases sitting between them. The CDR3 nucleotides are TGTGCCAGCAGTGGGGACACCTCCTATGGCTACACCTTC. It is translated as CASSGDTSYGYTF.

The chain has TRBV27 and TRBJ2-1, with D possibly TRBD2 on 5 matching bases. The V end lost 6 bases, the J end lost 5 bases, and 17 bases lay between the germline ends. The CDR3 is 15 residues long. In germline, CDR1 is MNHEY, CDR2 SMNVEV (reference sequence). The CDR3: CASSPTRAPNNEQFF. In DNA, the CDR3 is TGTGCCAGCAGCCCTACTAGGGCCCCGAACAATGAGCAGTTCTTC.

This chain uses TRBV4-1 with TRBJ2-5; D unresolved. CDR1 MGHRA and CDR2 YSYEKL come from the germline V gene. The CDR3 runs to 16 residues. V gave up 5 bases and J gave up 1 base, with 17 bases separating them. The CDR3 nucleotides read TGCGCCAGCAGCAAAGGCGGAATATTTGGCCAAGAGACCCAGTACTTC. Its protein product is CASSKGGIFGQETQYF.

The chain links TRBV6-1 to TRBJ1-1, with 7 nucleotides matching TRBD1. The trim removed 4 bases at V and 1 base at J, leaving 3 bases unmatched. This CDR3 has 14 amino acids. Germline lookup yields CDR1 MNHNS and CDR2 SASEGT. CDR3: CASSGQGGNTEAFF. The CDR3 coding sequence is TGTGCCAGCAGTGGACAGGGAGGGAACACTGAAGCTTTCTTT.

The rearrangement uses TRBV14 and TRBJ2-7, with D possibly matching TRBD1 (6 bases). V lost 1 base, J lost 4 bases, and 8 bases lay in between. Germline V lookup: CDR1 SGHDN, CDR2 FVKESK. The CDR3 has 13 amino acids. The CDR3 spells CASSQVQGYEQYF. The CDR3 DNA reads TGTGCCAGCAGCCAAGTACAGGGATACGAGCAGTACTTC.

The rearrangement uses TRBV6-4 and TRBJ2-3; the match to TRBD2 covers 9 bases. This CDR3 has 16 amino acids. V lost 2 bases to trimming and J lost 3 bases; unmatched junction nucleotides: 6. Germline V gives CDR1 MRHNA, CDR2 SNTAGT. The CDR3 is CASSDRAGGPTDTQYF. The DNA for the CDR3 is TGTGCCAGCAGTGACCGTGCGGGAGGGCCTACAGATACGCAGTATTTT.

The genes are TRBV4-1 and TRBJ1-1, with no clear D. CDR1 is MGHRA, CDR2 YSYEKL, per germline. Trimming cost V 3 bases and J 8 bases, with 13 bases left between them. The CDR3 sequence is 13 residues long. CDR3 bases: TGCGCCAGCAGCCAGCTTCAGGCCAGCGAAGCTTTCTTT. It encodes CASSQLQASEAFF.

The chain has TRBV7-2 and TRBJ2-7, with a possible D match to TRBD2 (6 bases). The V and J ends lost 5 bases and 0 bases respectively, with 17 bases between them. The CDR3 extends over 16 amino acids. Germline CDR1 reads SGHTA; CDR2 reads FQGNSA. The CDR3 is CASSPRRDGSSYEQYF. In DNA form, the CDR3 reads TGTGCCAGCAGCCCCCGGAGGGACGGATCCTCCTACGAGCAGTACTTC. Using reference TRBV7-2 and TRBJ2-7 for the parts outside the CDR3, the full variable domain is GAGVSQSPSNKVTEKGKDVELRCDPISGHTALYWYRQSLGQGLEFLIYFQGNSAPDKSGLPSDRFSAERTGGSVSTLTIQRTQQEDSAVYLCASSPRRDGSSYEQYFGPGTRLTVT.